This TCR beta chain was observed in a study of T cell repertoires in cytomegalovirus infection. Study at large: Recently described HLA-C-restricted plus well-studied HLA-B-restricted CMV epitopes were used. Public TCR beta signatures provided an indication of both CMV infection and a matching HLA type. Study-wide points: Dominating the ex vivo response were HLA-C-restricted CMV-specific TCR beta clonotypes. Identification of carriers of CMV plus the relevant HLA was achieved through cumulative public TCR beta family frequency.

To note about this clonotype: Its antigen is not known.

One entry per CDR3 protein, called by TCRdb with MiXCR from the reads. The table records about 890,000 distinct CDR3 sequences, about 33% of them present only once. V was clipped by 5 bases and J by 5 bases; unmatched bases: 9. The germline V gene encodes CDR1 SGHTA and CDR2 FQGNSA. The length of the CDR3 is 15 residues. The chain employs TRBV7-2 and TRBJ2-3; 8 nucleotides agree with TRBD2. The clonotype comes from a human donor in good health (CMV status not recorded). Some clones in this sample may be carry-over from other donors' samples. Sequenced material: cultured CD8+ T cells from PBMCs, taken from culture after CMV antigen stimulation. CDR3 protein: CASSLPLAVGDTQYF. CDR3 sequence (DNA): TGTGCCAGCAGCCTACCACTAGCGGTTGGAGATACGCAGTATTTT.